This T cell receptor (beta chain) was retrieved from a study of T cell responses to AZD1222 COVID-19 vaccine. CDR1 is LNHDA and CDR2 is SQIVND in the germline V gene (reference sequence). This CDR3 has 13 amino acids. V was shortened by 2 bases and J by 8 bases, with 12 bases between the two germline ends. TCRdb keeps only in-frame clones here, not all; method: immunoSEQ multiplex PCR. The sample records about 270,000 clones, 90% to 95% being singletons. This TCR came from an adult who received the AZD1222 COVID-19 vaccine. The sample was peripheral blood, taken 28 days after the second AZD1222 dose. The chain carries TRBV19 and TRBJ1-2; tentatively, D is TRBD1 (6 bases). The CDR3 nucleotides are TGTGCCAGTAGTATAAGCAGGGGTGGAGGCTACACCTTC. It codes for CASSISRGGGYTF.